This T cell receptor (beta chain) emerged from a study of tumor-infiltrating lymphocytes in primary liver carcinoma. As concerns this clonotype: Its antigen remains unknown.

General study results and limits: Between tumor regions, pairs overlapped more than tumor-adjacent and tumor-blood pairs did.

Bulk tissue was left unsorted, and RNA and DNA were co-extracted from about 21-30 mg of it. There are 15 residues in the CDR3. Trimming took off 7 bases at V and 3 bases at J, with 16 bases between the two ends. Germline V CDR1 and CDR2: MNHEY, SVGEGT. TCR beta cDNA was reverse-transcribed from about 550 ng of total RNA. The reaction used a constant-region primer and ProtoScript II reverse transcriptase. Sequencing libraries for TCR beta derived from three nested multiplex PCR rounds that used slightly modified ARM-PCR. With TRBV1-TRBV30 forward primers and a C-beta reverse primer, the first two PCR rounds were run for 9 to 10 cycles each. TCRdb recomputed calls from the multiplex PCR reads with MiXCR, one row per CDR3 protein. Among around 54,000 distinct CDR3 sequences listed, over 65% were seen once.

The specimen sequenced was liver tumor tissue from sampling region 2. Subset in this sample: tumor region T2, inferior pole. The receptor was isolated from a man between 40 and 49 years old with primary liver carcinoma and hepatitis B virus infection. The chain employs TRBV6-2 or TRBV6-3 and TRBJ2-1; a weak D match, TRBD1 (6 bases). The CDR3 here is CASNPPLQGYNEQFF. DNA of the CDR3: TGTGCCAGCAACCCCCCCTTACAGGGCTACAATGAGCAGTTCTTC.